One and the same sample provided the 30 T cell receptor beta chains below, sequenced in a study of T cells in narcolepsy. Libraries were prepared by immunoSEQ multiplex PCR; TCRdb keeps only in-frame clonotypes and omits some of them. This sample has 20,000 to 25,000 clones; 85% occur once, and the top ten carry about 9.4%. Sequenced input: memory (CD45RA-) CD4+ T cells from blood. These TCRs come from a human donor in good health.

This clone was counted only a few times. This sequence joins TRBV2 and TRBJ2-7, with D unclear. Trimming took off 7 bases at V and 0 bases at J, with 10 bases between the two ends. CDR1 SNHLY and CDR2 FYNNEI come from the germline V gene. The CDR3 is 13 amino acids. DNA of the CDR3: TGTGCCAGCACTAGACCTGGCTCCTACGAGCAGTACTTC. It translates to CASTRPGSYEQYF.

The V gene is TRBV7-2, the J gene TRBJ1-2; 7 bases are a match to TRBD1. Germline V CDR1 and CDR2: SGHTA, FQGNSA. J was trimmed by 3 bases and V by 5 bases; bases with no gene match: 6. This CDR3 comprises 14 residues. The CDR3 DNA sequence: TGTGCCAGCAGCATAGGGACAGTAGACTATGGCTACACCTTC. It yields the protein CASSIGTVDYGYTF. Combining the CDR3 with reference TRBV7-2 and TRBJ1-2 gives the whole variable domain GAGVSQSPSNKVTEKGKDVELRCDPISGHTALYWYRQSLGQGLEFLIYFQGNSAPDKSGLPSDRFSAERTGGSVSTLTIQRTQQEDSAVYLCASSIGTVDYGYTFGSGTRLTVV.

The J gene is TRBJ2-7, the V gene TRBV27; TRBD2 matches at 10 bases. V lost 5 bases, J lost 1 base, and 8 bases stayed unmatched. This CDR3 is built from 16 residues. Germline-derived CDR1 and CDR2 are MNHEY and SMNVEV (reference sequence). The CDR3 spells CASSPLAGVVSYEQYF. For the CDR3, the DNA is TGTGCCAGCAGTCCCCTAGCGGGAGTGGTGTCCTACGAGCAGTACTTC.

The chain couples TRBV14 to TRBJ1-2; 7 bases align to TRBD1. Losses at the gene ends were 0 bases for V and 8 bases for J; bases not matched to a gene: 3. CDR1 is SGHDN and CDR2 is FVKESK in the germline V gene. The CDR3 is made up of 13 amino acids. The CDR3 DNA is TGTGCCAGCAGCCAAGATAGGACAGGCGGCTACACCTTC. Its protein is CASSQDRTGGYTF.

J is TRBJ1-2 and V is TRBV2; D gene uncertain. Trimming took 0 bases from V and 3 from J, leaving 14 bases between them. CDR1 and CDR2 (germline): SNHLY, FYNNEI. This CDR3 spans 16 amino acids. The CDR3 DNA sequence: TGTGCCAGCAGTGAAGCACCGTCTGGCTCCCACTATGGCTACACCTTC. Translating gives CASSEAPSGSHYGYTF. Full variable domain (missing parts from reference TRBV2 and TRBJ1-2): EPEVTQTPSHQVTQMGQEVILRCVPISNHLYFYWYRQILGQKVEFLVSFYNNEISEKSEIFDDQFSVERPDGSNFTLKIRSTKLEDSAMYFCASSEAPSGSHYGYTFGSGTRLTVV.

This clone was recorded only once. In DNA, the CDR3 is TGTGCCACCCAAAGGGGCACTGAAGCTTTCTTT. Translated, it gives CATQRGTEAFF. The chain recombines TRBV28 with TRBJ1-1; possible D gene TRBD1, 5 bases. Trimming stripped 10 bases from V and 4 bases from J, with 10 bases between. The CDR3 covers 11 residues. Germline CDR1 is MDHEN and CDR2 is SYDVKM.

In this sample, this clone turned up once. The chain combines TRBV7-2 with TRBJ1-2; 8 bases agree with TRBD1. The CDR3 consists of 12 residues. Germline CDR1 reads SGHTA; CDR2 reads FQGNSA. V dropped 10 bases and J dropped 5; count of bases not matched to a gene: 6. CDR3 in DNA: TGTGCCATCGGACAGGGATCATATGGCTACACCTTC. As protein: CAIGQGSYGYTF.

V is TRBV7-2 and J is TRBJ2-1, with a tentative D call TRBD1 (5 bases). There are 15 residues in the CDR3. CDR1 and CDR2 from the germline V gene are SGHTA and FQGNSA. V was cut by 7 bases and J by 7 bases, with 20 bases left in between. The CDR3 coding sequence is TGTGCCAGCAACTCGGGCAGGGTCCGCGGAAATGAGCAGTTCTTC. Its protein is CASNSGRVRGNEQFF.

The rearrangement joins TRBV19 to TRBJ1-3; 7 nucleotides agree with TRBD1. The CDR3 length is 17 residues. With V trimmed by 3 bases and J by 0 bases, 8 bases remained unmatched. From germline, CDR1 is LNHDA and CDR2 SQIVND (reference sequence). DNA of the CDR3: TGTGCCAGTAGTATCACTCCAGGGGGAAGCTCTGGAAACACCATATATTTT. It encodes CASSITPGGSSGNTIYF.

This chain joins TRBV6-1 and TRBJ1-1, with 7 positions matching TRBD1. V dropped 6 bases and J dropped 5; count of bases not matched to a gene: 12. The CDR3 consists of 15 residues. Germline V lookup: CDR1 MNHNS, CDR2 SASEGT. The chain's CDR3 is CASRFGDRAVTEAFF. CDR3 bases: TGTGCCAGCAGATTTGGAGACAGGGCGGTTACTGAAGCTTTCTTT.

This chain joins TRBV5-1 and TRBJ2-7, with 9 bases fitting TRBD2. Losses at the gene ends were 6 bases for V and 3 bases for J; bases not matched to a gene: 7. This CDR3 is built from 14 residues. Per germline, CDR1 SGHRS and CDR2 YFSETQ. The DNA for the CDR3 is TGCGCCAGCATGGCAAAAGCGGGAGGCTACGAGCAGTACTTC. Its translation: CASMAKAGGYEQYF.

The chain is built from TRBV27 and TRBJ2-2; D possibly corresponds to TRBD1 (6 bases). The V gene lost 2 bases and the J gene lost 0 bases, with 10 bases spanning the gap. Germline-derived CDR1 and CDR2 are MNHEY and SMNVEV (reference sequence). The CDR3 contains 16 residues. CDR3 DNA: TGTGCCAGCAGTTTACAGGGGCCCGCGAACACCGGGGAGCTGTTTTTT. Its protein is CASSLQGPANTGELFF.

This chain links TRBV5-6 with TRBJ2-5; 7 nucleotides align to TRBD1. The J call is doubtful: the DNA matches TRBJ2-7 better. CDR1 and CDR2 from the germline V gene are SGHDT and YYEEEE. The CDR3 has 13 amino acids. The CDR3 region has the DNA TGTGCCAGCAGCCTCGGGACAGAATACGAGCAGTACTTC. Encoded protein: CASSLGTEYEQYF.

This clone was seen a few times. V usage is TRBV19 and J usage is TRBJ1-3, with TRBD1 matching 8 bases. There are 16 residues in the CDR3. Germline V lookup: CDR1 LNHDA, CDR2 SQIVND (reference sequence). Trimming took 7 bases from V and 2 from J; bases not matched to a gene: 10. CDR3 amino acids: CASTDRGGSAGNTIYF. Written as DNA, the CDR3 is TGTGCCAGTACCGACAGGGGCGGAAGTGCTGGAAACACCATATATTTT. The full variable domain, its missing parts supplied by reference TRBV19 and TRBJ1-3, is DGGITQSPKYLFRKEGQNVTLSCEQNLNHDAMYWYRQDPGQGLRLIYYSQIVNDFQKGDIAEGYSVSREKKESFPLTVTSAQKNPTAFYLCASTDRGGSAGNTIYFGEGSWLTVV.

This chain connects TRBV30 to TRBJ1-4; D gene uncertain. The germline V gene encodes CDR1 GTSNPN and CDR2 SVGIG (reference sequence). Trimming took 1 base from V and 0 from J, leaving 9 bases between them. The CDR3 contains 15 residues. The CDR3 sequence: CAWSGILATNEKLFF. The CDR3 DNA reads TGTGCCTGGAGTGGGATCCTCGCAACTAATGAAAAACTGTTTTTT.

The chain employs TRBV11-2 and TRBJ2-5, with 11 nucleotides matching TRBD2. J lost 5 bases, V lost 0 bases, and 2 bases had no gene match. CDR3 length equals 15 residues. Germline CDR1 is SGHAT and CDR2 is FQNNGV. The CDR3 here is CASSLELAGGETQYF. The CDR3 nucleotides read TGTGCCAGCAGCTTAGAGCTAGCGGGAGGCGAGACCCAGTACTTC.

The V call is TRBV4-3, the J call TRBJ1-1, with no clear D. The CDR3 consists of 16 residues. The germline V and J ends were trimmed by 2 bases and 8 bases, with 21 bases remaining between them. CDR1 is LGHNA and CDR2 is YSLEER in the germline V gene. The CDR3 DNA reads TGCGCCAGCAGCCAAACTCCCACCTATGACGGGTCGGAAGCTTTCTTT. It codes for CASSQTPTYDGSEAFF.

This clone came up once. The chain couples TRBV10-3 to TRBJ2-1; TRBD2 matches at 9 bases. Germline V CDR1 and CDR2: ENHRY, SYGVKD. Trimming at V came to 0 bases and at J to 0 bases, leaving 0 bases not matched to a gene. There are 16 residues in the CDR3. CDR3: CAISESSGSSYNEQFF. The CDR3 region has the DNA TGTGCCATCAGTGAGTCTAGCGGGAGCTCCTACAATGAGCAGTTCTTC.

The gene calls are TRBV5-6 and TRBJ2-7; a possible D gene is TRBD2 (6 bases). The CDR3 loop spans 13 amino acids. CDR1 SGHDT and CDR2 YYEEEE come from the germline V gene. V was clipped by 5 bases and J by 1 base, with 10 bases between them. The CDR3: CASRERGSYEQYF. For the CDR3, the DNA is TGTGCCAGCAGGGAACGGGGGTCCTACGAGCAGTACTTC.

This clone was seen a handful of times. The CDR3 loop is CASSYGQGAGEQYF. The CDR3 bases are TGTGCCAGCAGTTATGGGCAGGGAGCGGGCGAGCAGTACTTC. The genes are TRBV6-6 and TRBJ2-7, with a weak D call TRBD2 (6 bases). Trimming stripped 3 bases from V and 6 bases from J, with 15 bases between. Germline lookup yields CDR1 MNHNY and CDR2 SVGAGI (reference sequence). The CDR3 runs to 14 residues.

The chain has TRBV27 and TRBJ2-2; D ambiguous. Trimming left V 3 bases short and J 4 bases short, with 3 bases between. This CDR3 spans 12 amino acids. In germline, CDR1 is MNHEY, CDR2 SMNVEV (reference sequence). The CDR3 spells CASSFLTGELFF. CDR3 nucleotide sequence: TGTGCCAGCAGTTTCCTCACCGGGGAGCTGTTTTTT.

This clone was observed once. The germline gene is not matched at one end of the junction; a read error may be the cause. V gene TRBV9 combines with J gene TRBJ1-4; D not certain. The germline V gene encodes CDR1 SGDLS and CDR2 YYNGEE. The CDR3 length is 12 residues. The CDR3 coding sequence is TGTGCCAGCAGCGTACTTAATGGAAAACTGTTTTTT. This gives the protein CASSVLNGKLFF. Based on the CDR3 plus reference TRBV9 and TRBJ1-4, the full variable domain is DSGVTQTPKHLITATGQRVTLRCSPRSGDLSVYWYQQSLDQGLQFLIQYYNGEERAKGNILERFSAQQFPDLHSELNLSSLELGDSALYFCASSVLNGKLFFGSGTQLSVL.

This clone is a singleton in its sample. The chain combines TRBV7-8 with TRBJ2-7; 10 nucleotides match TRBD1. Germline V gene data show CDR1 as SGHVS and CDR2 as FQNEAQ. CDR3 length: 14 amino acids. With 5 bases clipped from V and 4 bases from J, the junction kept 5 bases outside the gene matches. The CDR3 protein is CASSPRQGAYEQYF. Written as DNA, the CDR3 is TGTGCCAGCAGCCCTCGACAGGGGGCTTACGAGCAGTACTTC.

The V and J genes are TRBV6-5 and TRBJ2-2; D uncertain. V was trimmed by 5 bases and J by 2 bases, leaving 9 bases between them. This CDR3 region has 14 residues. The germline V gene encodes CDR1 MNHEY and CDR2 SVGAGI. The CDR3 loop reads CASSEQINTGELFF. The CDR3 DNA follows: TGTGCCAGCAGTGAACAGATTAACACCGGGGAGCTGTTTTTT.

The chain is built from TRBV4-1 and TRBJ2-3; D may be TRBD2 (5 bases). CDR1 is MGHRA and CDR2 is YSYEKL in the germline V gene. The CDR3 runs 14 residues. V was pared by 5 bases and J by 2 bases, with 11 bases between. The chain's CDR3 is CASSKTDYTDTQYF. The DNA of the CDR3 is TGCGCCAGCAGCAAGACCGACTACACAGATACGCAGTATTTT.

This clone was detected a few times. This same CDR3 is encoded by further DNA sequences in the sample. The chain couples TRBV5-6 to TRBJ1-3; no reliable D call. The CDR3 extends over 15 amino acids. Germline values: CDR1 SGHDT, CDR2 YYEEEE. V dropped 3 bases and J dropped 0 bases, with 10 bases sitting between them. CDR3 bases: TGTGCCAGCAGCTCCGACTCATCCTCTGGAAACACCATATATTTT. It yields the protein CASSSDSSSGNTIYF.

The chain joins TRBV19 to TRBJ1-5; weak D call: TRBD1 (6 bases). Between the trimmed V and J ends, which lost 8 bases and 3 bases, there was a span of 20 bases. Germline CDR1 and CDR2: LNHDA and SQIVND (reference sequence). The CDR3 contains 16 residues. The DNA for the CDR3 is TGTGCCAGTGCCCATAGATTCGGACAGACCAATCAGCCCCAGCATTTT. Protein product: CASAHRFGQTNQPQHF.

The chain links TRBV27 to TRBJ1-1, with D possibly TRBD1 on 5 matching bases. From germline, CDR1 is MNHEY and CDR2 SMNVEV (reference sequence). CDR3 length equals 14 residues. Trimming shortened V by 1 base and J by 10 bases, and 16 bases separated the two germline ends. The CDR3 nucleotides are TGTGCCAGCAGTTTATTCGTGCCAGGGTCCCCAGCTTTCTTT. Its protein is CASSLFVPGSPAFF.

This chain joins TRBV7-6 and TRBJ1-1, with no clear D. Deletions cut 1 base from V and 0 bases from J, with 3 bases between. The CDR3 loop spans 13 amino acids. Per germline, CDR1 SGHVS and CDR2 FNYEAQ. The CDR3 sequence: CASSLDMNTEAFF. The DNA for the CDR3 is TGTGCCAGCAGCTTAGACATGAACACTGAAGCTTTCTTT.

DNA for the CDR3: TGTGCCACCAGCGGTCTACTAGCGGGAGGGAAGGGGACCCAGTACTTC. As protein: CATSGLLAGGKGTQYF. This chain links TRBV15 with TRBJ2-5, with 13 bases identical to TRBD2. V trimming: 5 bases; J trimming: 7 bases; junction bases outside the gene matches: 10. The CDR3 is 16 amino acids. The germline CDR1 and CDR2 sequences are LNHNV and YYDKDF (reference sequence).